This entry features one T cell receptor beta chain sequence. Its antigen is undetermined. When sampled, the donors appeared nominally healthy, though they likely had unrecorded immune exposures. These data are taken from a study of cytomegalovirus exposure and HLA in healthy donors. Study-wide results and limits: Three chains tied to CMV proved CMV antigen-specific in vitro.

Trimming stripped 0 bases from V and 5 bases from J, with 3 bases between. Looked up from germline, CDR1 is SGHRS and CDR2 is YFSETQ. There are 12 residues in the CDR3. The PCR contained 60 Vbeta and 13 Jbeta primers. Profiling relied on immunoSEQ multiplex PCR, and the TCRdb table lists in-frame clones only, not all of them. The table shows around 120,000 clones, with roughly 71% occurring only once. The source material was PBMCs. The chain has TRBV5-1 and TRBJ2-1, with D unresolved. The receptor comes from a man in his forties in good health and CMV-seropositive. The CDR3 loop is CASSLGDNEQFF. The CDR3 DNA reads as TGCGCCAGCAGCTTGGGCGACAATGAGCAGTTCTTC. Full variable domain (remainder filled in from reference TRBV5-1 and TRBJ2-1): KAGVTQTPRYLIKTRGQQVTLSCSPISGHRSVSWYQQTPGQGLQFLFEYFSETQRNKGNFPGRFSGRQFSNSRSEMNVSTLELGDSALYLCASSLGDNEQFFGPGTRLTVL.